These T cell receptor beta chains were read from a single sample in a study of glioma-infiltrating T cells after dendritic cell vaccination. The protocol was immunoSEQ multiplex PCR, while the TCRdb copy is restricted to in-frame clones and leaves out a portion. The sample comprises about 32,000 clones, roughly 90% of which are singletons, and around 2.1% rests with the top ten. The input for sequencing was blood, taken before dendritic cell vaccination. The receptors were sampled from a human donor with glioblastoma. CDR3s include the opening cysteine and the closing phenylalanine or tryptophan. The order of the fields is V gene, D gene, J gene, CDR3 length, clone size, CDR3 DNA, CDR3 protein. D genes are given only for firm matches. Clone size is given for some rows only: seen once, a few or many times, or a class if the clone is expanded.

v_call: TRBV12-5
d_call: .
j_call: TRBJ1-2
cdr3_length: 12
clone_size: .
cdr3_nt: TGTGCTAGTGGTCTCCCGGGGGAAGGCTACACCTTC
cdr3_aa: CASGLPGEGYTF

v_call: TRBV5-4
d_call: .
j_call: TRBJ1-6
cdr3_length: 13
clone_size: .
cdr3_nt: TGTGCCAGCTCCCGAGGGGGGGTTTCACCCCTCCACTTT
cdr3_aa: CASSRGGVSPLHF

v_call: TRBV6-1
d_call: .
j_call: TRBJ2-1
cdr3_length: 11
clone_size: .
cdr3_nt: TGTGCCGCCGCAGGGGGGAGTGAGCAGTTCTTC
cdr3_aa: CAAAGGSEQFF

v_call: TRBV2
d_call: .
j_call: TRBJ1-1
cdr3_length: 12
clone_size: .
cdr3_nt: TGTGCCAGCAGAAGGAGGCAGATTGAAGCTTTCTTT
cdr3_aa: CASRRRQIEAFF

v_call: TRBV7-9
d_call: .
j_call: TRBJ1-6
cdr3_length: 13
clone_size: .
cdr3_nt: TGTGCCAGCAGCCGAGAGGTCGGATCACCCCTCCACTTT
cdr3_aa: CASSREVGSPLHF

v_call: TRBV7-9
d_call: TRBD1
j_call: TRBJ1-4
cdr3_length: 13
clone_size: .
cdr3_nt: TGTGCCAGCAGCCGACAGGGCATCGAAAAACTGTTTTTT
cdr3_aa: CASSRQGIEKLFF

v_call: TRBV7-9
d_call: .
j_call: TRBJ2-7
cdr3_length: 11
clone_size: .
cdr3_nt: TGTGCCAGCAGCACAGGGTACGAGCAGTACTTC
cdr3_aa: CASSTGYEQYF

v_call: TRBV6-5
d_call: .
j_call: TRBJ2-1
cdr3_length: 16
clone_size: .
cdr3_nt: TGTGCCAGCAGTTACAGCCGGCGGGGAAACTTTAATGAGCAGTTCTTC
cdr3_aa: CASSYSRRGNFNEQFF

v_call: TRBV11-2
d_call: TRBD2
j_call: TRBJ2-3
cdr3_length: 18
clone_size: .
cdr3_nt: TGTGCCAGCAGCTCTCGACTAGCGGGGGGGCCAAAAACAGATACGCAGTATTTT
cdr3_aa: CASSSRLAGGPKTDTQYF

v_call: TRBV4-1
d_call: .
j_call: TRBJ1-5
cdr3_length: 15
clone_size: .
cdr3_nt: TGCGCCAGCAGCCAAGGCCCCCAGGGGCATCAGCCCCAGCATTTT
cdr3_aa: CASSQGPQGHQPQHF

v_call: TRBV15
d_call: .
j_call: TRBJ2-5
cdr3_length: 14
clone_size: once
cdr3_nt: TGTGCCACCAGCAGAGGGGGAGAGCAAGAGACCCAGTACTTC
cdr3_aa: CATSRGGEQETQYF

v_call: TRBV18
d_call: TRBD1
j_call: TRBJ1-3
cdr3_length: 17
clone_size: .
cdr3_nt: TGTGCCAGCTCACCCACCCCGGACAGGGGGCTCGGCTACACCATATATTTT
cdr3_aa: CASSPTPDRGLGYTIYF

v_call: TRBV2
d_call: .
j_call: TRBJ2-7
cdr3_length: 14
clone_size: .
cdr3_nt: TGTGCCAGCAGCCCGACAGCCACAGGTTACGAGCAGTACTTC
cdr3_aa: CASSPTATGYEQYF

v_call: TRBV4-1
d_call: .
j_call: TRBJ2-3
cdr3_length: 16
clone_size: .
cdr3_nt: TGCGCCAGCAGCCTCGCATCCCCCGACTACACAGATACGCAGTATTTT
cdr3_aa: CASSLASPDYTDTQYF

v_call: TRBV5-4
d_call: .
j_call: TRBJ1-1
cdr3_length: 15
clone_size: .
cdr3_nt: TGTGCCAGCAGCTTGGGAGGCAGTTTAAGGTTAGAAGCTTTCTTT
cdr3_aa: CASSLGGSLRLEAFF

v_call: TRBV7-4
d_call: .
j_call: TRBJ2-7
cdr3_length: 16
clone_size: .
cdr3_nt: TGTGCCAGCAGCCACCTTTTTGACAGCTACTCCTACGAGCAGTACTTC
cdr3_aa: CASSHLFDSYSYEQYF

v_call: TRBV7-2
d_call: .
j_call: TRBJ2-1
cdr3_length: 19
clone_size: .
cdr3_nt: TGTGCCGGCAGCTTAGAGGGGAAGGGTTGGCGGCACCTTTGGGATGAGCAGTTCTTC
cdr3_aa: CAGSLEGKGWRHLWDEQFF

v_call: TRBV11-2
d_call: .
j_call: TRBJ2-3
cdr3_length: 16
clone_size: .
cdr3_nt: TGTGCCAGCAGCGGATACACAGGGATGAGGACAGATACGCAGTATTTT
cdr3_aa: CASSGYTGMRTDTQYF

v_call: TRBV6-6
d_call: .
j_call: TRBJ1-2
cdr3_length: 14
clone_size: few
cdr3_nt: TGTGCCAGCAGTTACTCGAGCGGGGGCTATGGCTACACCTTC
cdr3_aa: CASSYSSGGYGYTF

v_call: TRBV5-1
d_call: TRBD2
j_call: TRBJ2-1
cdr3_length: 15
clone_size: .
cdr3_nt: TGCGCCAGCAGCTTGGAGTGGGGGGGAAACAATGAGCAGTTCTTC
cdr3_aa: CASSLEWGGNNEQFF

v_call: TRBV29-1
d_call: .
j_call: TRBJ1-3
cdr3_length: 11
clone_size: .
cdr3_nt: TGCAGCGTGGGCCAGGGGCACACCATATATTTT
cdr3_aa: CSVGQGHTIYF

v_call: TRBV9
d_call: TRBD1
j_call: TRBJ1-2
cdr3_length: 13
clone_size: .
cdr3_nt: TGTGCCAGCAGCGTAGACAGGGGCAATGGCTACACCTTC
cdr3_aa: CASSVDRGNGYTF

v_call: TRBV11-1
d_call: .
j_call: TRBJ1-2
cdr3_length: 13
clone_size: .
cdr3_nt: TGTGCCAGCAGCCATGAAAGGGGGACTGGCTACACCTTC
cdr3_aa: CASSHERGTGYTF

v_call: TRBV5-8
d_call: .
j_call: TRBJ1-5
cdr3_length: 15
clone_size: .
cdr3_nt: TGTGCCAGCAGCCCATTATATTCCAGCGGGCAGCCCCAGCATTTT
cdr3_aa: CASSPLYSSGQPQHF

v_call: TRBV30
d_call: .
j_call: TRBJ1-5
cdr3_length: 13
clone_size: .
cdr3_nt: TGTGCCTGGAGTAAGGGGGGCAATCAGCCCCAGCATTTT
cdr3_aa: CAWSKGGNQPQHF

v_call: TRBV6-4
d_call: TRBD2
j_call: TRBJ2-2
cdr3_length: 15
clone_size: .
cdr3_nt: TGTGCCAGCAGTGAGGGACTAGCGGGGACCGGGGAGCTGTTTTTT
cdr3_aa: CASSEGLAGTGELFF

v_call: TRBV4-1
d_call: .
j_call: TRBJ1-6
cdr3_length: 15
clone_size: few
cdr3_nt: TGCGCCACCCGGAACAGTCCCCTCAACAATTCACCCCTCCACTTT
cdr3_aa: CATRNSPLNNSPLHF

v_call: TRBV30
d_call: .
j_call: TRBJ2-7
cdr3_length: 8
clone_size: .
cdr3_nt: TGTGCCTGGACGAGGCAGTACTTC
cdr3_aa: CAWTRQYF

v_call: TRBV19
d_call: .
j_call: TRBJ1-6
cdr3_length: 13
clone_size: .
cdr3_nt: TGTGCCAGTAGTGGCGGTAATAATTCACCCCTCCACTTT
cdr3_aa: CASSGGNNSPLHF

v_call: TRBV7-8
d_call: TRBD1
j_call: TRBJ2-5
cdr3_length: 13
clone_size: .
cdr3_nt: TGTGCCAGCAGCATGACAGGGCTAGAGACCCAGTACTTC
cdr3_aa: CASSMTGLETQYF

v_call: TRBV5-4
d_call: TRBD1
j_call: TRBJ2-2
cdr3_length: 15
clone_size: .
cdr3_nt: TGTGCCAGCAGCACCGGACAGGGATTCACCGGGGAGCTGTTTTTT
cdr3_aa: CASSTGQGFTGELFF

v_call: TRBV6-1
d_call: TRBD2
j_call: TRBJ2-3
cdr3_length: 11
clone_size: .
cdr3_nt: TGTGCCGGCGCTAGCGGGGGAACGCAGTATTTT
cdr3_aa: CAGASGGTQYF

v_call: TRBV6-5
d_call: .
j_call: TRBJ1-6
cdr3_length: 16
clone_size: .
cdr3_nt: TGTGCCAGCAGTTCGAGCGTGGTAGGTCTGGAGTCACCCCTCCACTTT
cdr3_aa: CASSSSVVGLESPLHF

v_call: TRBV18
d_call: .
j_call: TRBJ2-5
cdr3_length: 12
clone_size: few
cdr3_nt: TGTGCCAGCTCACCAGCTAAAGAGACCCAGTACTTC
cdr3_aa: CASSPAKETQYF

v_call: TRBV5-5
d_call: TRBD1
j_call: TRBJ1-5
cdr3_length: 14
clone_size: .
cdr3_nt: TGTGCCAGCAGTAAAACAGGGGGGCGTCAGCCCCAGCATTTT
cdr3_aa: CASSKTGGRQPQHF

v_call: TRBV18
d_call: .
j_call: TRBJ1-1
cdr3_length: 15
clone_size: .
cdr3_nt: TGTGCCAGCTCACCGTCCTCGGGAGAGTACACTGAAGCTTTCTTT
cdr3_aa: CASSPSSGEYTEAFF

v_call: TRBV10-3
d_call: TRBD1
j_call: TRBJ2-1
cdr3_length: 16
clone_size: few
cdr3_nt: TGTGCCATCAGTGAGACCGGGACAGGGAACGACAATGAGCAGTTCTTC
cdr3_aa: CAISETGTGNDNEQFF

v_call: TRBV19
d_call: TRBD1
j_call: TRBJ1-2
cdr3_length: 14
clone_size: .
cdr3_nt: TGTGCCAGTAGTCCCACGGGACAGCGCTATGGCTACACCTTC
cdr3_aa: CASSPTGQRYGYTF

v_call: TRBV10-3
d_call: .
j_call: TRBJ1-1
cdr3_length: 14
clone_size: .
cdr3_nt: TGTGCCATCAGGGACTCAACCTCTAACACTGAAGCTTTCTTT
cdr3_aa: CAIRDSTSNTEAFF

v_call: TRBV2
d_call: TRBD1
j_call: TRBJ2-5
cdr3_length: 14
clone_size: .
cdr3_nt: TGTGCCAGCAGAGAGGACAGGGTTAGGGAGACCCAGTACTTC
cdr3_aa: CASREDRVRETQYF

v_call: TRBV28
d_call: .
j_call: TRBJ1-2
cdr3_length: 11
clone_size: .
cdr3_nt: TGTGCCAGCAGCCGCTCTGGCGGCTACACCTTC
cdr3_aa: CASSRSGGYTF

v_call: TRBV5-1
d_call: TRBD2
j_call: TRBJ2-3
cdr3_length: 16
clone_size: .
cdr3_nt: TGCGCCAGCGGGTTAACTAGCGGGGGTAGCACAGATACGCAGTATTTT
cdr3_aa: CASGLTSGGSTDTQYF

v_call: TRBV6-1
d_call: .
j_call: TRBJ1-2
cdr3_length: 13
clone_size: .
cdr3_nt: TGTGCCAGCAGGCAGGACAGTAACTATGGCTACACCTTC
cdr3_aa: CASRQDSNYGYTF

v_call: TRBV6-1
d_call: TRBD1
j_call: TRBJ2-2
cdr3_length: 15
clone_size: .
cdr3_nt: TGTGCCAGCAGTCCGGACAGGGTGGCCACCGGGGAGCTGTTTTTT
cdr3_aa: CASSPDRVATGELFF

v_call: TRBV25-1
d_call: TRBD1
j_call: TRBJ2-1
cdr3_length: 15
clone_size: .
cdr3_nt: TGTGCCAGCAGTGCGGGACAGGGCTTCTACAATGAGCAGTTCTTC
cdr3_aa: CASSAGQGFYNEQFF

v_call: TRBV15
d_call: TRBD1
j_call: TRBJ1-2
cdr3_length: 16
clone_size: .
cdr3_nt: TGTGCCACCAGCAGCCTCCGGGACAGGGAAGGCTATGGCTACACCTTC
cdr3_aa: CATSSLRDREGYGYTF

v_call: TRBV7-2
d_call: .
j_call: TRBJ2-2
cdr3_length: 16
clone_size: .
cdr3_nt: TGTGCCAGCAGCCCGCGTGCGAGACTGATAACCGGGGAGCTGTTTTTT
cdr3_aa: CASSPRARLITGELFF

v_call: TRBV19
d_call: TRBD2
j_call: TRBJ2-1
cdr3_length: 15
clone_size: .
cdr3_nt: TGTGCCAGTAGTGGCCTAGCGGGCGCCTACAATGAGCAGTTCTTC
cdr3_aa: CASSGLAGAYNEQFF

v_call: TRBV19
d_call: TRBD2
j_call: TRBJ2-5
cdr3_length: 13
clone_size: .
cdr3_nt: TGTGCCAGTAGTTCTGGGGGGGTAGGGACCCAGTACTTC
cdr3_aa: CASSSGGVGTQYF

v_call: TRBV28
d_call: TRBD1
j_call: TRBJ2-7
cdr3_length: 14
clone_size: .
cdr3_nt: TGTGCCAGCAGGCGTACAGGGGGGAATTACGAGCAGTACTTC
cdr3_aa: CASRRTGGNYEQYF

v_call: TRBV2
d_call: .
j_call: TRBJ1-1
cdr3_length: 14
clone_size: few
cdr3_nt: TGTGCCAGCAGCCCTGCGGGGGGAATCCCTGAAGCTTTCTTT
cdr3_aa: CASSPAGGIPEAFF

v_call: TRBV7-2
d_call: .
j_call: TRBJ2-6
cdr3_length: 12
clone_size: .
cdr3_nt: TGTGCCAGCAGTCTCGGGGCCAACGTCCTGACTTTC
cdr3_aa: CASSLGANVLTF

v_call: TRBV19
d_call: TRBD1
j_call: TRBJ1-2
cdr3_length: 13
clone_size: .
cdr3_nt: TGTGCCAGTAGTAGGAGACAGGGGGAGGGCTACACCTTC
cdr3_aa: CASSRRQGEGYTF

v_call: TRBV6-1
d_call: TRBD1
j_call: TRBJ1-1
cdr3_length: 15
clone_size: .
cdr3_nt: TGTGCCAGCAGTGAAATGGAGGGGGCGAACACTGAAGCTTTCTTT
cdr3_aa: CASSEMEGANTEAFF

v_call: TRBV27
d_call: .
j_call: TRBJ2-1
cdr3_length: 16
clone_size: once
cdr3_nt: TGTGCCAGCGGGCCACTGATAAGCGGGCCTTACAATGAGCAGTTCTTC
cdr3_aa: CASGPLISGPYNEQFF

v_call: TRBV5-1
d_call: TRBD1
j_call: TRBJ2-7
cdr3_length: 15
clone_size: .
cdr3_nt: TGCGCCAGCAGCTCGACAGGGGGTGACTCCTACGAGCAGTACTTC
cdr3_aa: CASSSTGGDSYEQYF

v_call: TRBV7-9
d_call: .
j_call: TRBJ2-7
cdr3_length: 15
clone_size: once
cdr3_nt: TGTGCCAGCAGCTTCCGACAGGAGAGCTCCTACGAGCAGTACTTC
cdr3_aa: CASSFRQESSYEQYF

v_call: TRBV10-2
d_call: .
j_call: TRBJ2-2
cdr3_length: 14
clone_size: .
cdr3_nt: TGCGCCAGCATTAGGAGCCAGAACACCGGGGAGCTGTTTTTT
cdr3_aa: CASIRSQNTGELFF

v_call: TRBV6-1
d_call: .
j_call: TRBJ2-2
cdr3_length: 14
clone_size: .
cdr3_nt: TGTGCCAGCAGTTTAGCCCCGGGGACCGGGGAGCTGTTTTTT
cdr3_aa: CASSLAPGTGELFF